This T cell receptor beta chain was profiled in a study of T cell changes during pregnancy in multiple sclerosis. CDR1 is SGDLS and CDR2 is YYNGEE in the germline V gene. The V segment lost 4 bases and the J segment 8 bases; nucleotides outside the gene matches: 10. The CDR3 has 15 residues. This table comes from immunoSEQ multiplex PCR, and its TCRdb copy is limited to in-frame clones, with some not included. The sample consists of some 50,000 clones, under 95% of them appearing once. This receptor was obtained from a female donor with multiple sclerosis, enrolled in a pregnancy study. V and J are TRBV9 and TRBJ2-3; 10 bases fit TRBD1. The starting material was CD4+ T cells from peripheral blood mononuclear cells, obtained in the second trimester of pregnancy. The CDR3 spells CASSPRTGGEGTQYF. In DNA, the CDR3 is TGTGCCAGCAGCCCTCGGACAGGGGGTGAAGGTACGCAGTATTTT.